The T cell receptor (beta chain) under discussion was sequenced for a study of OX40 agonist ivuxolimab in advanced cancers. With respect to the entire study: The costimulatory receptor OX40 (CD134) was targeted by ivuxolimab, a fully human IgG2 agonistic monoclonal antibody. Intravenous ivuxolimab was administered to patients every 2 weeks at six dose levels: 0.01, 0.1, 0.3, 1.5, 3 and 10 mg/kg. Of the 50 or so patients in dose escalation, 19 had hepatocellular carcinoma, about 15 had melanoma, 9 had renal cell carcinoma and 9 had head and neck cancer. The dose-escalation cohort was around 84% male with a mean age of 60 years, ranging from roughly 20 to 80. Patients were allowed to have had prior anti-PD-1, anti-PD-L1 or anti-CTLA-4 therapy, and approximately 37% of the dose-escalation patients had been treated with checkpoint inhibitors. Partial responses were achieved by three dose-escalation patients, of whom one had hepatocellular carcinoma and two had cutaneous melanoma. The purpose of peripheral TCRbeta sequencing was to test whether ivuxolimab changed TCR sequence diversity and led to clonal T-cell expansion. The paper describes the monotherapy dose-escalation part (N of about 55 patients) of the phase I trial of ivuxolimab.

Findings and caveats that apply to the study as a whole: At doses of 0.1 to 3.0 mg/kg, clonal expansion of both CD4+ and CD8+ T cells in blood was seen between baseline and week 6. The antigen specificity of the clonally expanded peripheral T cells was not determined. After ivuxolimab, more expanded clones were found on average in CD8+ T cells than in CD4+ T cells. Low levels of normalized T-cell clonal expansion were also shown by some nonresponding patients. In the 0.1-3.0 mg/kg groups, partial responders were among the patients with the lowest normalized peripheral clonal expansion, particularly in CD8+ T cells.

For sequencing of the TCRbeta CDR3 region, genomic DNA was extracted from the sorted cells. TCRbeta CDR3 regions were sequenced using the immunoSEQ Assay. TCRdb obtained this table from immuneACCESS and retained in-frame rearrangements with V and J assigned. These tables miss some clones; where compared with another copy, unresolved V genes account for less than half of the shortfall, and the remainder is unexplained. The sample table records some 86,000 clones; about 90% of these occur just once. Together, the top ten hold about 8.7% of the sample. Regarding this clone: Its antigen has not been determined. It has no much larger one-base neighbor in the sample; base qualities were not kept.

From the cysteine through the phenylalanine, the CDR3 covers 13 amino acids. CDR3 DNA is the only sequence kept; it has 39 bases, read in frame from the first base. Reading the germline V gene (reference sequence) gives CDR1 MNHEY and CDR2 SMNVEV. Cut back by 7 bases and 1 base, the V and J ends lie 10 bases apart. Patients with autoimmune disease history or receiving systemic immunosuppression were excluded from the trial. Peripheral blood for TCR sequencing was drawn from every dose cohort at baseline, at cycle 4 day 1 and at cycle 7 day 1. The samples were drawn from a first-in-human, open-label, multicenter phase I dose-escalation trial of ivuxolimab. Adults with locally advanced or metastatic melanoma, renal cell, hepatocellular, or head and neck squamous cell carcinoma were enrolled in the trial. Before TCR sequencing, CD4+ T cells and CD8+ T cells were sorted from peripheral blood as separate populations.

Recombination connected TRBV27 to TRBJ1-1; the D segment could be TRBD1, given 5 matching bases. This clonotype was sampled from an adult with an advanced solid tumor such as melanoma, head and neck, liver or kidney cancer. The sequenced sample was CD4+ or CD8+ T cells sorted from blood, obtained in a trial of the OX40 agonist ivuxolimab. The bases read TGTGCCAGCATGGGACCCTCGAACACTGAAGCTTTCTTT. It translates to CASMGPSNTEAFF.